Below, 8 T cell receptor beta chains from the same sample are listed, as sequenced in a study of PD-1 blockade in classical Hodgkin lymphoma. With no exception, relapse followed autologous stem cell transplantation in all patients, and brentuximab vedotin exposure varied. Sequenced by immunoSEQ multiplex PCR; TCRdb stores in-frame clones only, minus some. The table shows some 41,000 clones, with roughly nine tenths occurring only once. The sample consisted of peripheral blood mononuclear cells (PBMCs), taken before the second cycle of nivolumab. These TCRs come from a human donor with classical Hodgkin lymphoma.

This clone came up a few times. V gene TRBV28 combines with J gene TRBJ1-5; D gene ambiguous. The CDR3 covers 16 residues. Germline V gene data show CDR1 as MDHEN and CDR2 as SYDVKM. Trimming cost V 5 bases and J 1 base, with 15 bases left between them. The CDR3: CASSTPIRTSNQPQHF. The DNA of the CDR3 is TGTGCCAGCAGTACCCCTATAAGGACGAGCAATCAGCCCCAGCATTTT.

The chain has TRBV27 and TRBJ2-1, with 12 nucleotides matching TRBD1. J lost 8 bases, V lost 4 bases, and 12 bases had no gene match. The length of the CDR3 is 17 residues. Germline-derived CDR1 and CDR2 are MNHEY and SMNVEV (reference sequence). The CDR3 bases are TGTGCCAGCAGTTCCCACCTGGGACAGGGGGCGACCGATGAGCAGTTCTTC. Translating gives CASSSHLGQGATDEQFF.

The V call is TRBV5-1, the J call TRBJ1-3; D uncertain. The germline V and J ends were trimmed by 4 bases and 5 bases, with 10 bases remaining between them. The CDR3 spans 13 residues. The germline CDR1 and CDR2 sequences are SGHRS and YFSETQ. CDR3 DNA sequence: TGCGCCAGCAGCCTCGATTTCCGAAACACCATATATTTT. This codes for CASSLDFRNTIYF.

The J gene is TRBJ2-1, the V gene TRBV15, with 9 bases fitting TRBD1. There are 16 residues in the CDR3. Germline CDR1 and CDR2: LNHNV and YYDKDF (reference sequence). V lost 0 bases, J lost 7 bases, and 7 bases stayed unmatched. In DNA, the CDR3 is TGTGCCACCAGCAGAGATATAACAGGGGGCGGGAATGAGCAGTTCTTC. Translation gives CATSRDITGGGNEQFF. Looking up the rest from reference TRBV15 and TRBJ2-1 gives the full variable domain: DAMVIQNPRYQVTQFGKPVTLSCSQTLNHNVMYWYQQKSSQAPKLLFHYYDKDFNNEADTPDNFQSRRPNTSFCFLDIRSPGLGDTAMYLCATSRDITGGGNEQFFGPGTRLTVL.

J is TRBJ2-7 and V is TRBV23-1; 9 bases are shared with TRBD2. TRBV23-1 is treated as an ORF (open reading frame) with a function not yet certain. V dropped 9 bases and J dropped 7; count of bases not matched to a gene: 10. CDR3 size: 13 residues. The CDR3 sequence: CASPSGTAWEQYF. CDR3 sequence (DNA): TGCGCCAGTCCTAGCGGGACCGCTTGGGAGCAGTACTTC.

The chain couples TRBV7-3 to TRBJ2-7; 10 bases map to TRBD1. With V trimmed by 5 bases and J by 5 bases, 6 bases remained unmatched. Germline-derived CDR1 and CDR2 are SGHTA and FQGTGA. CDR3 length equals 14 residues. The DNA of the CDR3 is TGTGCCAGCAGCACCGGGACAGGGGTTCACGAGCAGTACTTC. This translates into CASSTGTGVHEQYF.

The V gene is TRBV5-4, the J gene TRBJ2-3; TRBD2 aligns across 7 bases. Germline V gives CDR1 SGHNT, CDR2 YYREEE (reference sequence). The CDR3 has 14 amino acids. Losses at the gene ends were 2 bases for V and 5 bases for J; bases not matched to a gene: 5. The CDR3 nucleotides are TGTGCCAGCAGCTTTGGACTAGAAAGAGATACGCAGTATTTT. It codes for CASSFGLERDTQYF.

This clone was detected once. V gene TRBV19 combines with J gene TRBJ1-4; D remains ambiguous. The V end was cut by 8 bases, the J end by 0 bases, with 7 bases between. The CDR3 is 13 amino acids. Germline assignment: CDR1 LNHDA and CDR2 SQIVND (reference sequence). The CDR3 nucleotides are TGTGCCAGTCGAGACGCAACTAATGAAAAACTGTTTTTT. This codes for CASRDATNEKLFF.